What follows are 24 T cell receptor beta chains derived from one specimen sequenced in a study of long-term antiretroviral therapy in people with HIV. Sequencing used immunoSEQ v3.0 at survey level. Repertoires were generated with immunoSEQ multiplex PCR, while TCRdb's copy carries only in-frame clones and drops some. This sample yields more than 20,000 clones, of which about 80% are seen a single time; roughly 18% belongs to the top ten. This specimen was unsorted PBMCs, taken 0.5 years before starting antiretroviral therapy. All receptors derive from a man in his forties with HIV.

This clone was seen a handful of times. The chain combines TRBV2 with TRBJ1-4; TRBD1 matches 8 bases. Per the germline V gene, CDR1 is SNHLY and CDR2 is FYNNEI. V lost 6 bases to trimming and J lost 2 bases; unmatched junction nucleotides: 5. There are 15 residues in the CDR3. CDR3 DNA: TGTGCCAGCAGACGCCAGGGGGCTACTAATGAAAAACTGTTTTTT. Its translation: CASRRQGATNEKLFF.

On this clone: The junction and the germline gene differ at one end; a read error may be behind it. CDR3 in amino acids: CASSLAQTDTQYF. The CDR3 region has the DNA TGTGCTAGCAGCTTAGCGCAAACAGATACGCAGTATTTT. V usage is TRBV7-7 and J usage is TRBJ2-3; D perhaps matches TRBD2 (5 bases). The CDR3 runs to 13 residues. Per germline, CDR1 SSHAT and CDR2 FNYEAQ (reference sequence).

This clone showed up just once. At one of its ends the junction is not consistent with the germline gene, which may arise from a read error. V is TRBV7-9 and J is TRBJ2-5; possibly TRBD1 for D (5 bases). CDR3 length: 14 residues. Germline-derived CDR1 and CDR2 are SEHNR and FQNEAQ (reference sequence). The CDR3 DNA is TGTGCCGGCAGCTTAACCCAGGGAAAAGAGACCCAGTACTTC. Protein product: CAGSLTQGKETQYF.

The chain combines TRBV6-6 with TRBJ1-6; the D is unclear. Trimming left V 5 bases short and J 9 bases short, with 20 bases between. The CDR3 has 16 residues. The germline V gene encodes CDR1 MNHNY and CDR2 SVGAGI (reference sequence). The DNA of the CDR3 is TGTGCCAGCAGTACTCCCCTCGGGTTACTACTTTCACCCCTCCACTTT. It yields the protein CASSTPLGLLLSPLHF.

This clone was found a few times. The chain carries TRBV4-3 and TRBJ1-5; no definite D call. V was trimmed by 2 bases and J by 7 bases, leaving 12 bases between them. Germline-derived CDR1 and CDR2 are LGHNA and YSLEER. The CDR3 runs 14 residues. In nucleotides, the CDR3 is TGCGCCAGCAGCCAAAGCTCCAGTGGACAGCCCCAGCATTTT. Amino acid sequence: CASSQSSSGQPQHF.

V gene TRBV28 combines with J gene TRBJ1-3; 9 bases line up with TRBD1. Germline V CDR1 and CDR2: MDHEN, SYDVKM. The CDR3 is 15 amino acids. The ends lost 5 bases at V and 3 bases at J; junction bases unmatched: 5. The CDR3 nucleotides read TGTGCCAGCAGTCTGAGACAGGGGGGTGGAAACACCATATATTTT. Translated: CASSLRQGGGNTIYF.

This clone was counted a few times. The chain carries TRBV13 and TRBJ1-6, with D unclear. Germline loops: CDR1 PRHDT, CDR2 FYEKMQ (reference sequence). V dropped 1 base and J dropped 0 bases, with 7 bases sitting between them. The CDR3 is 16 residues long. The CDR3 coding sequence is TGTGCCAGCAGCTTAGCCCAAAGCTCCTATAATTCACCCCTCCACTTT. This gives the protein CASSLAQSSYNSPLHF.

This clone is a singleton in its sample. The CDR3 spells CASSLVTATEAFF. Written as DNA, the CDR3 is TGCGCCAGCAGCTTGGTTACAGCCACTGAAGCTTTCTTT. This chain joins TRBV5-1 and TRBJ1-1, with D unresolved. The V and J ends lost 0 bases and 4 bases respectively, with 7 bases between them. This CDR3 region has 13 residues. CDR1 is SGHRS, CDR2 YFSETQ, per germline.

V gene TRBV7-3 combines with J gene TRBJ2-7, with 7 bases matching TRBD1. V lost 4 bases to trimming and J lost 8 bases; unmatched junction nucleotides: 8. CDR1 is SGHTA, CDR2 FQGTGA, per germline. The CDR3 runs 13 residues. The CDR3 bases are TGTGCCAGCAGCTCTAGGACAGGAGACAAGCAGTACTTC. Protein product: CASSSRTGDKQYF. Complete variable domain (other parts from reference TRBV7-3 and TRBJ2-7): GAGVSQTPSNKVTEKGKYVELRCDPISGHTALYWYRQSLGQGPEFLIYFQGTGAADDSGLPNDRFFAVRPEGSVSTLKIQRTERGDSAVYLCASSSRTGDKQYFGPGTRLTVT.

This clone was seen more than once but under ten times. The rearrangement joins TRBV5-4 to TRBJ2-3; 7 positions agree with TRBD2. The J segment lost 6 bases and the V segment lost 6 bases, leaving 7 bases of the junction unmatched. This CDR3 contains 13 residues. Germline V gene lookup returns CDR1 SGHNT and CDR2 YYREEE (reference sequence). CDR3 coding DNA: TGTGCCAGCAACCCCCGGGAGGCGGATACGCAGTATTTT. It specifies CASNPREADTQYF. The entire variable domain, with the rest obtained from reference TRBV5-4 and TRBJ2-3, is as follows: ETGVTQSPTHLIKTRGQQVTLRCSSQSGHNTVSWYQQALGQGPQFIFQYYREEENGRGNFPPRFSGLQFPNYSSELNVNALELDDSALYLCASNPREADTQYFGPGTRLTVL.

The genes are TRBV27 and TRBJ1-2; D remains ambiguous. This CDR3 is built from 13 residues. Germline assignment: CDR1 MNHEY and CDR2 SMNVEV (reference sequence). Trimming shortened V by 6 bases and J by 7 bases, and 15 bases separated the two germline ends. For the CDR3, the DNA is TGTGCCAGCAGCCTTGCCAGGCACGGTGGCTACACCTTC. Translating it yields CASSLARHGGYTF.

The chain carries TRBV5-1 and TRBJ1-2; the D is unclear. Per the germline V gene, CDR1 is SGHRS and CDR2 is YFSETQ. V lost 2 bases and J 5 bases, leaving 10 bases between the germline ends. The CDR3 sequence is 13 residues long. The CDR3 spells CASSFDGRYGYTF. In DNA, the CDR3 is TGCGCCAGCAGCTTTGACGGTCGGTATGGCTACACCTTC.

The chain has TRBV28 and TRBJ2-5; no clear D. Trimming took 4 bases from V and 2 from J, leaving 2 bases between them. CDR1 is MDHEN and CDR2 is SYDVKM in the germline V gene. CDR3 size: 11 residues. The CDR3: CASSSQETQYF. DNA of the CDR3: TGTGCCAGCAGTTCACAAGAGACCCAGTACTTC.

The genes are TRBV27 and TRBJ1-1; the D is unclear. V lost 8 bases to trimming and J lost 6 bases, with 10 bases between them. This CDR3 comprises 11 residues. Germline loops: CDR1 MNHEY, CDR2 SMNVEV (reference sequence). CDR3 coding DNA: TGTGCCAGCTCGATTGGTTCTGAAGCTTTCTTT. Amino acids: CASSIGSEAFF.

The rearrangement joins TRBV9 to TRBJ1-3; no clear D gene. The germline CDR1 and CDR2 sequences are SGDLS and YYNGEE. CDR3 size: 14 residues. V was shortened by 2 bases and J by 1 base, with 7 bases between the two germline ends. The CDR3 DNA reads TGTGCCAGCAGCGTTCACTTGTCTGGAAACACCATATATTTT. Its protein product is CASSVHLSGNTIYF.

A remark on this clone: Distinct nucleotide sequences in the sample also encode this CDR3. CDR3 loop: CASSPGLQETQYF. The CDR3 DNA reads TGTGCCAGCTCACCAGGGTTACAAGAGACCCAGTACTTC. This chain uses TRBV18 with TRBJ2-5; D is unclear. Germline CDR1 is KGHSH and CDR2 is LQKENI. The CDR3 spans 13 residues. V lost 2 bases to trimming and J lost 2 bases, with 6 bases between them.

The V call is TRBV5-1, the J call TRBJ2-5; D might be TRBD2 (6 bases). The CDR3 runs 13 residues. Germline CDR1 is SGHRS and CDR2 is YFSETQ. The V end lost 2 bases, the J end lost 5 bases, and 10 bases lay between the germline ends. The CDR3 here is CASSFRGRETQYF. For the CDR3, the DNA is TGCGCCAGCAGCTTCCGGGGGAGGGAGACCCAGTACTTC.

V is TRBV5-1 and J is TRBJ2-7; D remains ambiguous. This CDR3 region has 16 residues. CDR1 and CDR2 (germline): SGHRS, YFSETQ. Trimming shortened V by 4 bases and J by 3 bases, and 20 bases separated the two germline ends. The CDR3 nucleotides are TGCGCCAGCAGCCAGGTTGTCTTCCGAGGTTTCTACGAGCAGTACTTC. This sequence encodes CASSQVVFRGFYEQYF.

The CDR3 loop is CASSLEVLAVNRGSYEQYF. As DNA, the CDR3 is TGTGCCAGCAGCTTAGAAGTCTTAGCGGTGAACAGGGGATCCTACGAGCAGTACTTC. The chain is built from TRBV7-2 and TRBJ2-7, with a weak D call TRBD1 (7 bases). Germline values: CDR1 SGHTA, CDR2 FQGNSA. V was trimmed by 1 base and J by 1 base, leaving 23 bases between them. This CDR3 region has 19 residues.

The rearrangement uses TRBV4-1 and TRBJ2-2; D not resolved. The CDR3 runs 15 residues. Trimming pared 1 base from V and 4 bases from J, leaving 10 bases between. The germline CDR1 and CDR2 sequences are MGHRA and YSYEKL. The CDR3 DNA follows: TGCGCCAGCAGCCAAGGACACGAATTCACCGGGGAGCTGTTTTTT. This translates into CASSQGHEFTGELFF.

V gene TRBV10-2 combines with J gene TRBJ1-1; a weak D match, TRBD1 (5 bases). Per the germline V gene, CDR1 is WSHSY and CDR2 is SAAADI. CDR3 length: 9 residues. With 8 bases removed from V and 8 bases from J, the gap between germline ends came to 6 bases. CDR3: CASGTEAFF. CDR3 in DNA: TGCGCCAGCGGGACGGAAGCTTTCTTT.

This chain connects TRBV7-3 to TRBJ2-5, with D perhaps matching TRBD1 or TRBD2 (5 bases each). Trimming pared 4 bases from V and 3 bases from J, leaving 21 bases between. Per the germline V gene, CDR1 is SGHTA and CDR2 is FQGTGA. This CDR3 has 17 residues. DNA for the CDR3: TGTGCCAGCAGCTCTAGGCCCAGGGTCGACGGGAAAGAGACCCAGTACTTC. Translation: CASSSRPRVDGKETQYF.

V and J are TRBV6-6 and TRBJ1-5; unclear D gene. This CDR3 region has 12 residues. The germline V and J ends were trimmed by 8 bases and 6 bases, with 11 bases remaining between them. Looked up from germline, CDR1 is MNHNY and CDR2 is SVGAGI (reference sequence). The CDR3 bases are TGTGCCAGCCAGGACGGGAGTCAGCCCCAGCATTTT. This gives the protein CASQDGSQPQHF.

The chain carries TRBV7-9 and TRBJ2-1; TRBD2 might be the D (5 bases). The CDR3 extends over 13 amino acids. Per germline, CDR1 SEHNR and CDR2 FQNEAQ (reference sequence). The V and J ends lost 6 bases and 6 bases respectively, with 12 bases between them. As DNA, the CDR3 is TGTGCCAGCAGTCAGGACTGGTTCAATGAGCAGTTCTTC. Amino acids: CASSQDWFNEQFF.